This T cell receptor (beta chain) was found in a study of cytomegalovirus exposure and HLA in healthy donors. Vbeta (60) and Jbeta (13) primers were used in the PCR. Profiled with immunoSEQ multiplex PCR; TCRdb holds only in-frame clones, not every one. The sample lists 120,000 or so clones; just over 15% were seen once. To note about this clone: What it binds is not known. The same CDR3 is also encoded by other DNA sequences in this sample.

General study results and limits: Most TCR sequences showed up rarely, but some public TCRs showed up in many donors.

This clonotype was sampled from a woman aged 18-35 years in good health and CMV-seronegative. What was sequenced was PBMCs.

The CDR3 coding sequence is TGTGCCAGCAGCGTTGATAGAGGCGAGCAGTACTTC. It specifies CASSVDRGEQYF. The genes are TRBV9 and TRBJ2-7; D not certain. The CDR3 is 12 amino acids. Trimming cost V 2 bases and J 6 bases, with 9 bases left between them. The germline V gene has CDR1 SGDLS and CDR2 YYNGEE.